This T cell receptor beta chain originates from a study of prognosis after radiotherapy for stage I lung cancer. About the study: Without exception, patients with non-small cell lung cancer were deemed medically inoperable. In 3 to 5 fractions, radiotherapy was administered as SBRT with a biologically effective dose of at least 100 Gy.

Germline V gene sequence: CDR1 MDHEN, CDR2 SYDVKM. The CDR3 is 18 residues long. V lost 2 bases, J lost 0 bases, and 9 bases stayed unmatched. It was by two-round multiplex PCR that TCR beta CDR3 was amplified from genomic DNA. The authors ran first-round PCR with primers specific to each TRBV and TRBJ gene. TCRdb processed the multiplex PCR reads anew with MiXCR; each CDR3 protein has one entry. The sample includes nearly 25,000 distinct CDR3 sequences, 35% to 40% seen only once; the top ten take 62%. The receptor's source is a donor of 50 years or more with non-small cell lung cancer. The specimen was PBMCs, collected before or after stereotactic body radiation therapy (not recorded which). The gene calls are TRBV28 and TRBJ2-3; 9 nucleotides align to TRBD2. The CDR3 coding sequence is TGTGCCAGCAGTTTACTGGTAGCGGGAGTACCGAGCACAGATACGCAGTATTTT. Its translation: CASSLLVAGVPSTDTQYF.